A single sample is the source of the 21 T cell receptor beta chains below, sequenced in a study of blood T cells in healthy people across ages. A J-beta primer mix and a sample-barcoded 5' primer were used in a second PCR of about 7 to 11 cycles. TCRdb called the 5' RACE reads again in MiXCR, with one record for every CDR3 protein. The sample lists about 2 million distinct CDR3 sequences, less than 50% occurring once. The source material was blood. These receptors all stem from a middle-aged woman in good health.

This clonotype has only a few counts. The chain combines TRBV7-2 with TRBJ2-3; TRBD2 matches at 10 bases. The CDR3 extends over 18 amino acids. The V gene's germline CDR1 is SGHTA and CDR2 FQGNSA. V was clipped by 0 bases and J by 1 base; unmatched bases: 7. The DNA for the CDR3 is TGTGCCAGCAGCTTAGCCCCGGTAGCGGGGGGACGCACAGATACGCAGTATTTT. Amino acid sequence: CASSLAPVAGGRTDTQYF.

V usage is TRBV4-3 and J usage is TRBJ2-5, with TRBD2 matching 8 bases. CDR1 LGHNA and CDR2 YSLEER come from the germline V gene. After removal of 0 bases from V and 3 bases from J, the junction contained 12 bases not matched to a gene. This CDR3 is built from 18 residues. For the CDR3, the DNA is TGCGCCAGCAGCCAAGATCTTATTTGGGCGGGGGGTGAAGAGACCCAGTACTTC. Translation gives CASSQDLIWAGGEETQYF.

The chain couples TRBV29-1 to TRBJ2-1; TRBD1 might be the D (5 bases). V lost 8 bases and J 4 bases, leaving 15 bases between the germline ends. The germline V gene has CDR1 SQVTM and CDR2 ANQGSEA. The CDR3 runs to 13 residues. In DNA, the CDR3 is TGCAGCTTGGCAAAGAACAGGTACAATGAGCAGTTCTTC. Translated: CSLAKNRYNEQFF.

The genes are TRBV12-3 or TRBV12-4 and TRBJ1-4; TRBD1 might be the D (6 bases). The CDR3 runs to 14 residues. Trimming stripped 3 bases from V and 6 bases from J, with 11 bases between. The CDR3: CASSFRGAYEKLFF. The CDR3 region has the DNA TGTGCCAGCAGTTTTCGGGGGGCATATGAAAAACTGTTTTTT.

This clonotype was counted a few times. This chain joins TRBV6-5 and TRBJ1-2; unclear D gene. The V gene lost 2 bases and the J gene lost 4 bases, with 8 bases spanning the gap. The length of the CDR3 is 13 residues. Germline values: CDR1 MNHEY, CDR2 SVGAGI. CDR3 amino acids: CASSYTGGYGYTF. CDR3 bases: TGTGCCAGCAGTTACACTGGTGGCTATGGCTACACCTTC.

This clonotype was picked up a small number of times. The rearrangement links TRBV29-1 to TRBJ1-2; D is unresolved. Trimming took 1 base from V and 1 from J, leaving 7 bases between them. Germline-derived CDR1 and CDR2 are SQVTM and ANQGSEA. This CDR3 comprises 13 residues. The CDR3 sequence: CSVEGAGNYGYTF. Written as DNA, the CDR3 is TGCAGCGTTGAAGGTGCGGGTAACTATGGCTACACCTTC.

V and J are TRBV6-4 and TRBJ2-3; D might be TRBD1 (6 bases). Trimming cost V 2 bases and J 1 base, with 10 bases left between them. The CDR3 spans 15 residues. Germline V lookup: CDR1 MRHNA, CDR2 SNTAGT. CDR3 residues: CASSDATGGTDTQYF. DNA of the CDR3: TGTGCCAGCAGTGACGCGACAGGAGGCACAGATACGCAGTATTTT.

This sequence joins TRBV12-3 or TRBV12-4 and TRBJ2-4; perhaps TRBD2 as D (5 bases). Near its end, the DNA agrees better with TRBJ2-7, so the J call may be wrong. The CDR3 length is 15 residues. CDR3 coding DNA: TGTGCCAGCAGAGTCGGGTCCCACTCGGGGTGCGAGCAGTACTTC. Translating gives CASRVGSHSGCEQYF.

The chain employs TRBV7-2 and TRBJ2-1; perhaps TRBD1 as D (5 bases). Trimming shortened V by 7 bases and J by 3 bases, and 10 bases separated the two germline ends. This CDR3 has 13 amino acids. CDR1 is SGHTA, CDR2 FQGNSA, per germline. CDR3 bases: TGTGCCAGCAATCAGGGATACTACAATGAGCAGTTCTTC. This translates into CASNQGYYNEQFF.

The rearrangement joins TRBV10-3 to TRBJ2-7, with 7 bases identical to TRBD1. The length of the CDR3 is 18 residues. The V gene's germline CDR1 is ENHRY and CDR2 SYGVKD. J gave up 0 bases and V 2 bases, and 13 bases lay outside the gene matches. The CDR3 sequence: CAISEPNDRALSSYEQYF. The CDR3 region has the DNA TGTGCCATCAGTGAGCCGAATGACAGGGCTCTGAGCTCCTACGAGCAGTACTTC.

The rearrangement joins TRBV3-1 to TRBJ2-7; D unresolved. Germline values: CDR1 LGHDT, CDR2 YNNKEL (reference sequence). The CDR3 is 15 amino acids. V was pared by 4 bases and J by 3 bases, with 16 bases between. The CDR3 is CASSPPGPAVYEQYF. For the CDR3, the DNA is TGTGCCAGCAGCCCCCCGGGCCCCGCGGTCTACGAGCAGTACTTC.

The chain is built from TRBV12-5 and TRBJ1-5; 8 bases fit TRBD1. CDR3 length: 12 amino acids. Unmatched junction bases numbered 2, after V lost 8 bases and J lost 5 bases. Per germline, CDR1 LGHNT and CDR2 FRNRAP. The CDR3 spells CASQGAYQPQHF. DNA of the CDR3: TGTGCTAGTCAGGGGGCTTATCAGCCCCAGCATTTT.

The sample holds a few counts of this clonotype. The CDR3 loop reads CASSYGRGGDNEQFF. The CDR3 coding sequence is TGTGCCAGCAGTTACGGTCGGGGGGGAGACAATGAGCAGTTCTTC. The J gene is TRBJ2-1, the V gene TRBV6-2 or TRBV6-3; 8 bases are shared with TRBD2. Losses at the gene ends were 2 bases for V and 5 bases for J; bases not matched to a gene: 5. The CDR3 is 15 amino acids. Germline V lookup: CDR1 MNHEY, CDR2 SVGEGT.

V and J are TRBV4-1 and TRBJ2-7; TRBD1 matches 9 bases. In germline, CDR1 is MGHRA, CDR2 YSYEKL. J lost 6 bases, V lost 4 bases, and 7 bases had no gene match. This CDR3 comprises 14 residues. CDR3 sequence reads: CASSLNRGPLEQYF. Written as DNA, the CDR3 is TGCGCCAGCAGCCTGAACAGGGGGCCTCTCGAGCAGTACTTC.

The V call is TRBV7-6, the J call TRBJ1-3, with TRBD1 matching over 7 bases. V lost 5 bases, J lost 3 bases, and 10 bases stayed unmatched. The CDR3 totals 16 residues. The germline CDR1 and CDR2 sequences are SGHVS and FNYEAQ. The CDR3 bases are TGTGCCAGCAGCCCCCAGACAGGGACCTATGGAAACACCATATATTTT. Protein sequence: CASSPQTGTYGNTIYF.

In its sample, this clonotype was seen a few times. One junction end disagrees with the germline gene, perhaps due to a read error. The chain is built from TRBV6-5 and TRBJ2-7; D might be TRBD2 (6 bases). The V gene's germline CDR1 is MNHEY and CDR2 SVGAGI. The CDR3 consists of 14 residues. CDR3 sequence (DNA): TGTGCCAGCAGTCACTCCGGGGAGGCCTACGAGCAGTACTTC. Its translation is CASSHSGEAYEQYF.

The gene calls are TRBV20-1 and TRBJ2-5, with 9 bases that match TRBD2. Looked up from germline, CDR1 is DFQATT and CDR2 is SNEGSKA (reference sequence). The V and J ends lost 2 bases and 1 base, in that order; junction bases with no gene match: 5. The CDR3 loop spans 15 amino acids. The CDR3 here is CSARRGGAVQETQYF. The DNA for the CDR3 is TGCAGTGCTAGACGCGGGGGGGCGGTCCAAGAGACCCAGTACTTC.

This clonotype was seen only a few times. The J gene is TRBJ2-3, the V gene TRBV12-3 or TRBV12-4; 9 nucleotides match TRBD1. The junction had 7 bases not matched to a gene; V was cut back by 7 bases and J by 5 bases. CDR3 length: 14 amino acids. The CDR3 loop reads CASNQGQGLDTQYF. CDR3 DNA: TGTGCCAGCAACCAGGGACAGGGATTAGATACGCAGTATTTT.

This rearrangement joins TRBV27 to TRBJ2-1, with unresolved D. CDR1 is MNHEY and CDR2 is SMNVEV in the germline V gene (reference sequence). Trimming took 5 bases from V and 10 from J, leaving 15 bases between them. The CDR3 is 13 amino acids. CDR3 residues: CASSTSTQTEQFF. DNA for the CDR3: TGTGCCAGCAGTACGTCTACCCAAACGGAGCAGTTCTTC.

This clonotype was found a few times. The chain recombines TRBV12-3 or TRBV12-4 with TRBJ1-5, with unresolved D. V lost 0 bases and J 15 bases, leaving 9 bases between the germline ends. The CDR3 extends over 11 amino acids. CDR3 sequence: CASSLAGSRHF. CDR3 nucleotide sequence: TGTGCCAGCAGTTTAGCTGGTTCCCGGCATTTT.

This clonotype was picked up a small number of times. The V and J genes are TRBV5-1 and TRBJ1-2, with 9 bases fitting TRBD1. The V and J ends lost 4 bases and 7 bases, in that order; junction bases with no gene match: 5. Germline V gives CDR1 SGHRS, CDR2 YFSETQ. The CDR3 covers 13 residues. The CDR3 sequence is CASSPDRGAGYTF. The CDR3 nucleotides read TGCGCCAGCAGCCCGGACAGGGGAGCTGGCTACACCTTC.